The clone carrying this TCR beta chain was seen more than once but under ten times. Sorting of proliferating CFSE-low CD3+CD4+ and CD3+CD8+ responders took place after the reaction. Here immunoSEQ multiplex PCR was the method, and the copy in TCRdb shows in-frame clones only, minus some. Counted here are under 3,000 clones, over 25% occurring once; the ten biggest clones make up about 5%. These data belong to a study of graft-versus-host responses after intestinal transplantation. The length of the CDR3 is 12 residues. Germline assignment: CDR1 MNHNS and CDR2 SASEGT. Trimming removed 6 bases at V and 2 bases at J, with 8 bases between. Study conclusions and caveats: Early HvG declines after transplant were associated with peak circulating GvH clone levels.

The sample consisted of alloreactive CD4+ T cells from a mixed lymphocyte reaction culture, taken before transplantation. Subset reported: CFSE-low proliferating T cells sorted from roughly 6-day pre-transplant mixed lymphocyte reaction (GvH or HvG direction). V and J are TRBV6-1 and TRBJ2-7; D might be TRBD1 (6 bases). This sequence originates from a human patient who was an organ donor for intestinal transplantation. The CDR3 DNA reads as TGTGCCAGCAGCAGGGGCCCCTACGAGCAGTACTTC. Protein: CASSRGPYEQYF.